This entry lists 12 T cell receptor beta chains sequenced from one sample in a study of cytomegalovirus exposure and HLA in healthy donors. Use of 60 Vbeta and 13 Jbeta primers characterized the PCR. Measured with immunoSEQ multiplex PCR; TCRdb has only the in-frame clones, and not every one. The sample records around 140,000 clones, 60% to 75% being singletons. The specimen sequenced was PBMCs. Source of these receptors: a man aged 25 to 40 in good health and CMV-seronegative.

The chain joins TRBV7-2 to TRBJ2-5; 8 positions agree with TRBD2. CDR3 length equals 16 residues. CDR1 is SGHTA, CDR2 FQGNSA, per germline. The V segment lost 4 bases and the J segment 2 bases; nucleotides outside the gene matches: 9. For the CDR3, the DNA is TGTGCCAGCAGCTGGAAGGGCACTAGCGGTCAAGAGACCCAGTACTTC. Its protein product is CASSWKGTSGQETQYF.

This chain uses TRBV2 with TRBJ1-1, with D maybe TRBD1 (5 bases). This CDR3 is 15 amino acids long. Germline V gene sequence: CDR1 SNHLY, CDR2 FYNNEI. Deletions cut 5 bases from V and 4 bases from J, with 17 bases between. As DNA, the CDR3 is TGTGCCAGCAGTCTGGGGGGACTCTGGGGCACTGAAGCTTTCTTT. Protein product: CASSLGGLWGTEAFF.

This chain connects TRBV6-5 to TRBJ1-1; 10 bases agree with TRBD1. Germline lookup yields CDR1 MNHEY and CDR2 SVGAGI. CDR3 size: 15 residues. The V gene end was trimmed by 2 bases and the J gene end by 4 bases; junction bases not matched to a gene: 4. The CDR3 coding sequence is TGTGCCAGCAGTTACGGGGGGACAGGGGTCACTGAAGCTTTCTTT. It specifies CASSYGGTGVTEAFF.

This chain joins TRBV6-5 and TRBJ1-5; D may be TRBD1 (6 bases). CDR1 and CDR2 (germline): MNHEY, SVGAGI. CDR3 length: 14 amino acids. The germline V and J ends were trimmed by 5 bases and 5 bases, with 13 bases remaining between them. CDR3 loop: CASSPTGSDQPQHF. DNA for the CDR3: TGTGCCAGCAGTCCCACAGGGTCCGATCAGCCCCAGCATTTT.

This clone was recorded once. The chain carries TRBV2 and TRBJ2-5, with 10 bases that match TRBD2. This CDR3 has 17 residues. V trimming: 5 bases; J trimming: 1 base; junction bases outside the gene matches: 10. The germline V gene has CDR1 SNHLY and CDR2 FYNNEI. The CDR3 reads CASSLSSGTSAQETQYF. Written as DNA, the CDR3 is TGTGCCAGCAGTTTGAGCTCAGGGACTAGCGCCCAAGAGACCCAGTACTTC. Full variable domain (rest looked up from reference TRBV2 and TRBJ2-5): EPEVTQTPSHQVTQMGQEVILRCVPISNHLYFYWYRQILGQKVEFLVSFYNNEISEKSEIFDDQFSVERPDGSNFTLKIRSTKLEDSAMYFCASSLSSGTSAQETQYFGPGTRLLVL.

The genes are TRBV4-1 and TRBJ2-1, with D uncertain. The CDR3 consists of 16 residues. Trimming took 0 bases from V and 4 from J, leaving 13 bases between them. Looked up from germline, CDR1 is MGHRA and CDR2 is YSYEKL. DNA for the CDR3: TGCGCCAGCAGCCAAGATGACCGCATCGGGTACAATGAGCAGTTCTTC. Amino acids: CASSQDDRIGYNEQFF.

The V and J genes are TRBV5-1 and TRBJ2-7; possibly TRBD2 for D (5 bases). The V and J ends lost 0 bases and 2 bases respectively, with 15 bases between them. The CDR3 has 16 amino acids. Germline assignment: CDR1 SGHRS and CDR2 YFSETQ. The CDR3 region is CASSLVEVGLTYEQYF. The CDR3 DNA is TGCGCCAGCAGCTTGGTAGAGGTAGGACTGACCTACGAGCAGTACTTC.

The V gene is TRBV4-1, the J gene TRBJ1-5; the match to TRBD1 covers 8 bases. The germline V gene has CDR1 MGHRA and CDR2 YSYEKL. The ends lost 3 bases at V and 6 bases at J; junction bases unmatched: 13. The CDR3 loop spans 17 amino acids. The CDR3 protein is CASSHKEGWTGSQPQHF. In DNA, the CDR3 is TGCGCCAGCAGCCACAAAGAGGGCTGGACAGGGAGTCAGCCCCAGCATTTT.

The J gene is TRBJ2-7, the V gene TRBV7-2, with D tentatively TRBD2 (5 bases). The V and J ends lost 1 base and 0 bases respectively, with 10 bases between them. CDR3 length equals 15 residues. Germline-derived CDR1 and CDR2 are SGHTA and FQGNSA. The CDR3: CASSLERVSSYEQYF. CDR3 sequence (DNA): TGTGCCAGCAGCTTAGAGAGGGTAAGCTCCTACGAGCAGTACTTC.

The V and J genes are TRBV14 and TRBJ2-7; 7 bases map to TRBD1. There are 15 residues in the CDR3. The J segment lost 1 base and the V segment lost 3 bases, leaving 6 bases of the junction unmatched. The germline V gene encodes CDR1 SGHDN and CDR2 FVKESK. CDR3 sequence (DNA): TGTGCCAGCAGCCAGGCCGGGACAGCATCCTACGAGCAGTACTTC. This encodes CASSQAGTASYEQYF.

Concerning this clone itself: At the DNA level, this CDR3 is encoded by other sequences in the same sample as well. In DNA, the CDR3 is TGTGCCAGCAGTGAGGACAGACTGAACACTGAAGCTTTCTTT. Translated, it gives CASSEDRLNTEAFF. V gene TRBV2 combines with J gene TRBJ1-1; possible D gene TRBD1, 6 bases. Looked up from germline, CDR1 is SNHLY and CDR2 is FYNNEI. V lost 3 bases and J lost 0, with 8 bases in between. This CDR3 region has 14 residues.

The V call is TRBV5-1, the J call TRBJ2-3; tentatively, D is TRBD2 (6 bases). The ends were cut back, 1 base at V and 0 bases at J, with 15 bases in the middle. This CDR3 region has 17 residues. The germline V gene encodes CDR1 SGHRS and CDR2 YFSETQ. The CDR3 DNA sequence: TGCGCCAGCAGCTTGTTTCAGGGCGGGGCTAGCACAGATACGCAGTATTTT. This encodes CASSLFQGGASTDTQYF.